One sample yielded the 9 T cell receptor beta chains listed below, sequenced in a study of cytomegalovirus exposure and HLA in healthy donors. Primers: 60 Vbeta forward and 13 Jbeta reverse. The assay was immunoSEQ multiplex PCR, and TCRdb's table has in-frame clones only and misses some. Its table records around 140,000 clones. The sample was PBMCs. The receptors shown here come from a woman aged 40 to 55 in good health and CMV-seropositive.

The V call is TRBV7-3, the J call TRBJ2-3; D gene ambiguous. Germline values: CDR1 SGHTA, CDR2 FQGTGA. The CDR3 spans 15 residues. With 3 bases removed from V and 4 bases from J, the gap between germline ends came to 14 bases. CDR3 protein: CASSLTPARADTQYF. As DNA, the CDR3 is TGTGCCAGCAGCTTGACCCCGGCACGGGCAGATACGCAGTATTTT. Complete variable domain (other parts from reference TRBV7-3 and TRBJ2-3): GAGVSQTPSNKVTEKGKYVELRCDPISGHTALYWYRQSLGQGPEFLIYFQGTGAADDSGLPNDRFFAVRPEGSVSTLKIQRTERGDSAVYLCASSLTPARADTQYFGPGTRLTVL.

The V call is TRBV10-1, the J call TRBJ2-1; D is possibly TRBD1 (6 bases). CDR3 size: 14 residues. Germline V lookup: CDR1 WNHNN, CDR2 SYGVQD (reference sequence). The V end lost 3 bases, the J end lost 4 bases, and 10 bases lay between the germline ends. This chain's CDR3 is CASSETGRYNEQFF. The DNA of the CDR3 is TGCGCCAGCAGTGAAACAGGGCGATACAATGAGCAGTTCTTC.

The rearrangement joins TRBV10-3 to TRBJ2-4; 8 bases agree with TRBD1. Germline V gene lookup returns CDR1 ENHRY and CDR2 SYGVKD. The V segment lost 3 bases and the J segment 6 bases; nucleotides outside the gene matches: 7. The CDR3 is made up of 15 amino acids. The CDR3 loop reads CAISEDRGGGNIQYF. The CDR3, as DNA: TGTGCCATCAGTGAAGACAGGGGTGGTGGAAACATTCAGTACTTC.

This rearrangement joins TRBV4-3 to TRBJ2-2; TRBD1 agrees at 10 bases. This CDR3 has 18 residues. Trimming removed 0 bases from V and 6 bases from J; junction bases left unmatched: 10. Germline CDR1 is LGHNA and CDR2 is YSLEER. The CDR3 bases are TGCGCCAGCAGCCAAGATACGAGTCGGACAGGGGGGGCCGGGGAGCTGTTTTTT. Translating it yields CASSQDTSRTGGAGELFF.

The chain recombines TRBV29-1 with TRBJ1-1, with TRBD1 as a possible D gene (5 bases). Germline CDR1 SQVTM, CDR2 ANQGSEA. The V and J ends lost 7 bases and 2 bases respectively, with 14 bases between them. The CDR3 is made up of 13 amino acids. CDR3 in DNA: TGCAGCGGAAACACAGGTGGTAACACTGAAGCTTTCTTT. Amino acid sequence: CSGNTGGNTEAFF.

The chain has TRBV29-1 and TRBJ1-2; D is uncertain. V was clipped by 0 bases and J by 7 bases, with 6 bases between them. Germline values: CDR1 SQVTM, CDR2 ANQGSEA. The CDR3 runs to 11 residues. The CDR3 DNA reads as TGCAGCGTTGAAGAGGCAGGTGGCTACACCTTC. Its translation: CSVEEAGGYTF.

V is TRBV30 and J is TRBJ2-1; TRBD1 is a possible D gene (7 bases). The length of the CDR3 is 12 residues. Germline values: CDR1 GTSNPN, CDR2 SVGIG (reference sequence). Deletions cut 4 bases from V and 8 bases from J, with 12 bases between. CDR3 DNA: TGTGCCTGGAAAGGAGGGGGCGATGAGCAGTTCTTC. It yields the protein CAWKGGGDEQFF.

The chain uses TRBV28 and TRBJ1-5; D may be TRBD1 (5 bases). Trimming shortened V by 2 bases and J by 4 bases, and 15 bases separated the two germline ends. CDR1 and CDR2 from the germline V gene are MDHEN and SYDVKM. The CDR3 has 16 residues. The CDR3 bases are TGTGCCAGCAGTTTACCTCCCCGTGGGACTAATCAGCCCCAGCATTTT. Its protein product is CASSLPPRGTNQPQHF.

The V call is TRBV11-2, the J call TRBJ2-7; 11 bases align to TRBD2. This CDR3 is built from 15 residues. Germline V gives CDR1 SGHAT, CDR2 FQNNGV. V lost 6 bases, J lost 3 bases, and 7 bases stayed unmatched. The CDR3 is CASSSGTSGIYEQYF. In DNA form, the CDR3 reads TGTGCCAGCAGTTCAGGGACTAGCGGAATCTACGAGCAGTACTTC.